One and the same sample provided the 6 T cell receptor beta chains below, sequenced in a study of cytomegalovirus exposure and HLA in healthy donors. A multiplex PCR was run with 60 Vbeta primers and 13 Jbeta primers. This table comes from immunoSEQ multiplex PCR, and its TCRdb copy is limited to in-frame clones, with some not included. The data contain roughly 130,000 clones, 65% to 80% of them seen just once; the ten biggest clones take up about 1.7%. Sequencing used PBMCs. All receptors derive from a woman aged 35 to 49 in good health and CMV-seronegative.

The V call is TRBV7-9, the J call TRBJ1-4; the D gene is possibly TRBD1 (6 bases). The CDR3 sequence is 15 residues long. CDR1 is SEHNR, CDR2 FQNEAQ, per germline (reference sequence). The germline V and J ends were trimmed by 6 bases and 5 bases, with 16 bases remaining between them. The CDR3 is CASSRGEGENEKLFF. DNA for the CDR3: TGTGCCAGCAGTAGGGGAGAGGGGGAAAATGAAAAACTGTTTTTT.

J is TRBJ1-5 and V is TRBV28, with 8 nucleotides matching TRBD1. Germline CDR1 MDHEN, CDR2 SYDVKM. This CDR3 is 17 amino acids long. V shed 5 bases, J shed 3 bases, and the junction held 12 bases outside the gene matches. This chain's CDR3 is CASSPSPGQGNNQPQHF. The CDR3 DNA sequence: TGTGCCAGCAGTCCAAGCCCCGGACAGGGCAACAATCAGCCCCAGCATTTT.

The chain is built from TRBV30 and TRBJ2-3, with 7 bases fitting TRBD2. From germline, CDR1 is GTSNPN and CDR2 SVGIG (reference sequence). The CDR3 is 12 amino acids. The V and J ends lost 3 bases and 6 bases, in that order; junction bases with no gene match: 3. The CDR3 DNA follows: TGTGCCTGGAGCGTGGGAGGGGATACGCAGTATTTT. Its translation: CAWSVGGDTQYF.

The chain carries TRBV19 and TRBJ1-1; perhaps TRBD1 as D (5 bases). Trimming left V 4 bases short and J 4 bases short, with 16 bases between. Germline assignment: CDR1 LNHDA and CDR2 SQIVND (reference sequence). The CDR3 consists of 15 residues. For the CDR3, the DNA is TGTGCCAGTAGTAGGTTCGGCGGCGGGGCCACTGAAGCTTTCTTT. Its translation is CASSRFGGGATEAFF.

The rearrangement joins TRBV9 to TRBJ1-1; 8 bases are shared with TRBD1. V lost 3 bases, J lost 5 bases, and 12 bases stayed unmatched. CDR3 length equals 16 residues. Germline V gene data show CDR1 as SGDLS and CDR2 as YYNGEE. The CDR3 DNA sequence: TGTGCCAGCAGCGCCCGAGGACAGGGAGCGGATACTGAAGCTTTCTTT. It specifies CASSARGQGADTEAFF.

This clone was observed a handful of times. The chain is built from TRBV9 and TRBJ2-3, with D possibly matching TRBD2 (6 bases). V was shortened by 4 bases and J by 2 bases, with 17 bases between the two germline ends. The CDR3 has 16 residues. CDR1 and CDR2 from the germline V gene are SGDLS and YYNGEE. CDR3 amino acids: CASSPSGPGDTDTQYF. The CDR3, as DNA: TGTGCCAGCAGCCCCTCCGGGCCGGGGGACACAGATACGCAGTATTTT.